This T cell receptor (beta chain) comes out of a study of blood T cell repertoires in COVID-19. Study information: The United States, Italy and Spain provided the acute and convalescent COVID-19 samples. From T cells, B-cell-depleted T cells, or PBMCs came the material, which was cDNA or gDNA.

Germline CDR1 SGHVS, CDR2 FQNEAQ. This CDR3 region has 14 residues. V shed 7 bases and J shed 2 bases, with 14 bases lying between them. In the authors' methods: Cell counts per sample came from amplifying reference gene primers. Data came from immunoSEQ multiplex PCR; TCRdb stores just in-frame clones and leaves some out. The D gene and trimming were derived from the DNA, and the V and J assignments and clone size from that table. Among 250,000 to 350,000 clones listed, about 89% were seen once. This receptor was taken from a woman aged 55-70 years with acute or convalescent COVID-19. The chain couples TRBV7-8 to TRBJ2-5; no clear D gene. Sequencing was performed on peripheral blood. DNA for the CDR3: TGTGCCAGCACCCATCGGGTAATACAAGAGACCCAGTACTTC. This codes for CASTHRVIQETQYF.